Listed below are T cell receptor beta chains from one sample, sequenced in a study of beta chain features in type 1 diabetes. Clones were read by immunoSEQ multiplex PCR, and TCRdb kept only the in-frame ones, dropping some. The sample lists around 690,000 clones, around 12% occurring once. The specimen sequenced was naive CD4+ T cells from blood. These receptor sequences come from a man aged 30 to 39 with type 1 diabetes. Each CDR3 is given with its conserved first and last residue. The D gene is left open where the match is weak. Where a row states a size, it is once, few, many or the class of an expanded clone; other rows omit it.

D gene: TRBD2
J gene: TRBJ2-5
V gene: TRBV10-2
clone size: few
CDR3 DNA: TGCGCCAGCCGTCCGGGACTAGCGGGTGTAGAGACCCAGTACTTC
CDR3 protein: CASRPGLAGVETQYF

D gene: NA
J gene: TRBJ1-6
V gene: TRBV27
clone size: NA
CDR3 DNA: TGTGCCAGCAGACCCGGGCAAGCCAGTTCACCCCTCCACTTT
CDR3 protein: CASRPGQASSPLHF

D gene: TRBD2
J gene: TRBJ2-2
V gene: TRBV19
clone size: few
CDR3 DNA: TGTGCCAGTAGTATAGCGCTCGGGACTACCGCGGGGGAGCTGTTTTTT
CDR3 protein: CASSIALGTTAGELFF

D gene: TRBD2
J gene: TRBJ2-7
V gene: TRBV7-2
clone size: few
CDR3 DNA: TGTGCCAGCAGCTCGGGACTAGCGGAGAACAACGAGCAGTACTTC
CDR3 protein: CASSSGLAENNEQYF

D gene: NA
J gene: TRBJ2-7
V gene: TRBV7-8
clone size: NA
CDR3 DNA: TGTGCCAGCAGCTTACCCGGGGGCCGATCCTACGAGCAGTACTTC
CDR3 protein: CASSLPGGRSYEQYF

D gene: NA
J gene: TRBJ1-1
V gene: TRBV2
clone size: few
CDR3 DNA: TGTGCCAGCAGTCTACAGACGAACACTGAAGCTTTCTTT
CDR3 protein: CASSLQTNTEAFF

D gene: NA
J gene: TRBJ2-5
V gene: TRBV2
clone size: NA
CDR3 DNA: TGTGCCAGCAGTGTTAGAGGCCAAGAGACCCAGTACTTC
CDR3 protein: CASSVRGQETQYF

D gene: NA
J gene: TRBJ2-1
V gene: TRBV14
clone size: few
CDR3 DNA: TGTGCCAGCAGCCGTCATACAGGGCTGAGCTCCTACAATGAGCAGTTCTTC
CDR3 protein: CASSRHTGLSSYNEQFF

D gene: TRBD1
J gene: TRBJ1-5
V gene: TRBV7-8
clone size: few
CDR3 DNA: TGTGCCAGCAGCTTAGCCCGGGACAGCGCCCAGCATTTT
CDR3 protein: CASSLARDSAQHF

D gene: NA
J gene: TRBJ1-1
V gene: TRBV29-1
clone size: few
CDR3 DNA: TGCAGCGGTGGGGGGTTGGACACTGAAGCTTTCTTT
CDR3 protein: CSGGGLDTEAFF

D gene: TRBD1
J gene: TRBJ1-6
V gene: TRBV13
clone size: few
CDR3 DNA: TGTGCCAGCAGCTCCGGACAGGGAGGTTCACCCCTCCACTTT
CDR3 protein: CASSSGQGGSPLHF

D gene: TRBD2
J gene: TRBJ2-5
V gene: TRBV7-2
clone size: NA
CDR3 DNA: TGTGCCAGCAGCTTAGCGGTAATAGCGGGGGGGCAAGAGACCCAGTACTTC
CDR3 protein: CASSLAVIAGGQETQYF

D gene: NA
J gene: TRBJ1-2
V gene: TRBV29-1
clone size: few
CDR3 DNA: TGCAGCGTTGAAGATCCAGGGGATGATGGCTACACCTTC
CDR3 protein: CSVEDPGDDGYTF

D gene: NA
J gene: TRBJ1-2
V gene: TRBV18
clone size: few
CDR3 DNA: TGTGCCAGCTCACCAGGAGGGGTGGCGAACTATGGCTACACCTTC
CDR3 protein: CASSPGGVANYGYTF

D gene: NA
J gene: TRBJ2-5
V gene: TRBV27
clone size: few
CDR3 DNA: TGTGCCAGCAGCCTTTACGGACAGAACCAAGAGACCCAGTACTTC
CDR3 protein: CASSLYGQNQETQYF

D gene: NA
J gene: TRBJ2-1
V gene: TRBV10-3
clone size: few
CDR3 DNA: TGTGCCATCAGTTCGGGGGACTACAATGAGCAGTTCTTC
CDR3 protein: CAISSGDYNEQFF

D gene: NA
J gene: TRBJ2-5
V gene: TRBV10-3
clone size: NA
CDR3 DNA: TGTGCCATCAGGCCTAGCCCCCAAGAGACCCAGTACTTC
CDR3 protein: CAIRPSPQETQYF

D gene: NA
J gene: TRBJ1-2
V gene: TRBV6-6
clone size: NA
CDR3 DNA: TGTGCCAGCAGTTATGATCAGGGAGGGAACTATGGCTACACCTTC
CDR3 protein: CASSYDQGGNYGYTF

D gene: NA
J gene: TRBJ2-7
V gene: TRBV4-3
clone size: NA
CDR3 DNA: TGCGCCAGCAGCCAAGTGGGGCGGGGGCCCAACGAGCAGTACTTC
CDR3 protein: CASSQVGRGPNEQYF

D gene: NA
J gene: TRBJ1-3
V gene: TRBV19
clone size: few
CDR3 DNA: TGTGCCAGTCATAGTATCTCTGGAAACACCATATATTTT
CDR3 protein: CASHSISGNTIYF

D gene: NA
J gene: TRBJ1-2
V gene: TRBV28
clone size: few
CDR3 DNA: TGTGCCAGCAGCCGAACAGGTTTCGGCTATGGCTACACCTTC
CDR3 protein: CASSRTGFGYGYTF

D gene: NA
J gene: TRBJ2-1
V gene: TRBV5-1
clone size: few
CDR3 DNA: TGCGCCAGCAGCACGGGCCTATACTCCTACAATGAGCAGTTCTTC
CDR3 protein: CASSTGLYSYNEQFF

D gene: NA
J gene: TRBJ2-3
V gene: TRBV18
clone size: few
CDR3 DNA: TGTGCCAGCTCACCACCGAGGGGCACAGATACGCAGTATTTT
CDR3 protein: CASSPPRGTDTQYF

D gene: NA
J gene: TRBJ2-3
V gene: TRBV7-2
clone size: few
CDR3 DNA: TGTGCCAGCAGGGCGGAGGATACGCAGTATTTT
CDR3 protein: CASRAEDTQYF